The 20 T cell receptor beta chains below were found in one sample sequenced in a study of T cell repertoires in cytomegalovirus infection. No cognate antigen is known for these TCRs. In TCRdb, the reads were re-called with MiXCR into one record per CDR3 protein. Altogether some 100,000 distinct CDR3 sequences are present, 25% to 30% being singletons, with the ten largest covering about three quarters. Sequencing used CD8+ T cells from cultured PBMCs, obtained from culture after CMV antigen stimulation. The receptors shown here come from a human donor in good health (CMV status not recorded). Some clones in this sample may be carry-over from other donors' samples.

This clonotype was detected a few times. The chain combines TRBV6-6 with TRBJ2-7; 7 nucleotides agree with TRBD2. Looked up from germline, CDR1 is MNHNY and CDR2 is SVGAGI (reference sequence). The V segment lost 0 bases and the J segment 1 base; nucleotides outside the gene matches: 0. The CDR3 length is 14 residues. CDR3 bases: TGTGCCAGCAGTTACTCCGGGGGGTCCTACGAGCAGTACTTC. As protein: CASSYSGGSYEQYF.

For this clonotype: One junction end does not reproduce the germline sequence, and a read error may be involved. CDR3 sequence (DNA): TGTGCCTGTAGTATAATGGCAGTTTCCTACAATGAGCAGTTCTTC. It is translated as CACSIMAVSYNEQFF. This chain joins TRBV19 and TRBJ2-1; no reliable D call. This CDR3 has 15 amino acids. CDR1 is LNHDA and CDR2 is SQIVND in the germline V gene (reference sequence).

The chain recombines TRBV27 with TRBJ1-5; no firm D call. The CDR3 sequence is 14 residues long. CDR1 is MNHEY and CDR2 is SMNVEV in the germline V gene (reference sequence). V lost 3 bases and J 1 base, leaving 7 bases between the germline ends. CDR3 sequence: CASSFSGSNQPQHF. In DNA form, the CDR3 reads TGTGCCAGCAGTTTCAGTGGAAGCAATCAGCCCCAGCATTTT.

J is TRBJ2-7 and V is TRBV6-5; 11 positions match TRBD2. The germline V gene has CDR1 MNHEY and CDR2 SVGAGI. The CDR3 is 13 amino acids. Trimming cost V 2 bases and J 6 bases; bases outside gene matches: 0. This CDR3 reads CASSYGLAGEQYF. CDR3 sequence (DNA): TGTGCCAGCAGTTACGGACTAGCGGGCGAGCAGTACTTC.

A few counts support this clonotype. The chain uses TRBV7-9 and TRBJ1-2, with D uncertain. Deletions cut 1 base from V and 6 bases from J, with 12 bases between. CDR3 length: 14 residues. CDR1 is SEHNR, CDR2 FQNEAQ, per germline (reference sequence). The CDR3 DNA reads TGTGCCAGCAGCTTAGGGTCAGAACGAAATGGCTACACCTTC. The encoded protein is CASSLGSERNGYTF.

This clonotype was seen many times. This rearrangement joins TRBV5-8 to TRBJ2-1, with D perhaps matching TRBD1 (5 bases). The CDR3 covers 16 residues. Germline loops: CDR1 SGHTS, CDR2 YDEGEE. V lost 0 bases to trimming and J lost 0 bases, with 10 bases between them. The CDR3 region is CASSLVRQGSYNEQFF. The CDR3 DNA reads TGTGCCAGCAGCTTGGTCCGCCAGGGCTCCTACAATGAGCAGTTCTTC.

This clonotype was counted only a few times. V gene TRBV7-8 combines with J gene TRBJ1-6, with a possible D match to TRBD1 (6 bases). The V end lost 1 base, the J end lost 13 bases, and 17 bases lay between the germline ends. CDR1 and CDR2 from the germline V gene are SGHVS and FQNEAQ. CDR3 length: 15 amino acids. The CDR3 is CASSLDAGTPFPLHF. Here the CDR3 DNA reads TGTGCCAGCAGCTTAGACGCCGGGACACCTTTTCCCCTCCACTTT.

J is TRBJ1-1 and V is TRBV7-3, with 8 bases matching TRBD1. This CDR3 contains 15 residues. V shed 0 bases, J shed 1 base, and the junction held 1 base outside the gene matches. Germline V gives CDR1 SGHTA, CDR2 FQGTGA. This chain's CDR3 is CASSLTGQANTEAFF. The CDR3 DNA sequence: TGTGCCAGCAGCTTAACGGGACAGGCGAACACTGAAGCTTTCTTT.

Here the CDR3 reads CASSLEVAGRRTGELFF. The CDR3, as DNA: TGTGCCAGCAGCTTAGAAGTAGCGGGGCGCCGAACCGGGGAGCTGTTTTTT. This chain connects TRBV11-1 to TRBJ2-2; 8 bases are a match to TRBD2. Germline loops: CDR1 SGHAT, CDR2 FQDESV (reference sequence). This CDR3 comprises 17 residues. With 1 base clipped from V and 5 bases from J, the junction kept 9 bases outside the gene matches. Full variable domain (remainder filled in from reference TRBV11-1 and TRBJ2-2): EAEVAQSPRYKITEKSQAVAFWCDPISGHATLYWYRQILGQGPELLVQFQDESVVDDSQLPKDRFSAERLKGVDSTLKIQPAELGDSAMYLCASSLEVAGRRTGELFFGEGSRLTVL.

The sample holds many counts of this clonotype. This chain joins TRBV27 and TRBJ1-1; D uncertain. V gave up 6 bases and J gave up 1 base, with 12 bases separating them. The CDR3 is 14 amino acids. Germline V gene sequence: CDR1 MNHEY, CDR2 SMNVEV (reference sequence). As DNA, the CDR3 is TGTGCCAGCAGCCGCGGGGAGGCGAACACTGAAGCTTTCTTT. Its translation: CASSRGEANTEAFF.

The CDR3 is CASSVVAPSGAGSYGYTF. CDR3 nucleotide sequence: TGTGCCAGCAGCGTAGTAGCCCCATCGGGTGCTGGGAGCTATGGCTACACCTTC. V and J are TRBV9 and TRBJ1-2; no definite D call. Trimming cost V 0 bases and J 4 bases, with 22 bases left between them. Germline V CDR1 and CDR2: SGDLS, YYNGEE. The CDR3 loop spans 18 amino acids.

The table lists this clonotype with many counts. V gene TRBV7-9 combines with J gene TRBJ2-7; the match to TRBD1 covers 9 bases. Germline V gene lookup returns CDR1 SEHNR and CDR2 FQNEAQ (reference sequence). The CDR3 extends over 14 amino acids. The ends lost 5 bases at V and 2 bases at J; junction bases unmatched: 4. The CDR3 DNA sequence: TGTGCCAGCAGCCCGGGACAGGGCACCTACGAGCAGTACTTC. It translates to CASSPGQGTYEQYF.

This clonotype has more than one count but fewer than ten. In nucleotides, the CDR3 is TGCAGTGCTAGAGTGGGGGGCGTAGATACGCAGTATTTT. Amino acid sequence: CSARVGGVDTQYF. The chain employs TRBV20-1 and TRBJ2-3; the D call may be TRBD1 or TRBD2 (6 bases each). Between the trimmed V and J ends, which lost 1 base and 5 bases, there was a span of 10 bases. The CDR3 spans 13 residues. Germline CDR1 reads DFQATT; CDR2 reads SNEGSKA (reference sequence).

The gene calls are TRBV2 and TRBJ2-2; 13 bases are a match to TRBD2. V shed 5 bases, J shed 10 bases, and the junction held 16 bases outside the gene matches. Germline V gene lookup returns CDR1 SNHLY and CDR2 FYNNEI. The CDR3 has 18 residues. The CDR3 region is CASSLDPGLAGSDEELFF. The CDR3 region has the DNA TGTGCCAGCAGTTTAGACCCGGGACTAGCGGGGTCCGATGAGGAGCTGTTTTTT.

The V and J genes are TRBV20-1 and TRBJ1-2; D not resolved. The V end lost 0 bases, the J end lost 2 bases, and 13 bases lay between the germline ends. Looked up from germline, CDR1 is DFQATT and CDR2 is SNEGSKA (reference sequence). The CDR3 extends over 15 amino acids. CDR3 DNA sequence: TGCAGTGCTAGAGATGGCCATGGCCCCAACTATGGCTACACCTTC. Encoded protein: CSARDGHGPNYGYTF.

The genes are TRBV5-1 and TRBJ1-1, with TRBD1 identical over 8 bases. The V gene end was trimmed by 0 bases and the J gene end by 7 bases; junction bases not matched to a gene: 2. Germline V gives CDR1 SGHRS, CDR2 YFSETQ. The CDR3 totals 13 residues. CDR3 nucleotides: TGCGCCAGCAGCTTGGCCGGGACAGGTGAAGCTTTCTTT. It translates to CASSLAGTGEAFF.

This clonotype was picked up a small number of times. The chain has TRBV11-3 and TRBJ2-2; D may be TRBD2 (5 bases). Germline CDR1 reads SGHNT; CDR2 reads YENEEA. V lost 2 bases and J 6 bases, leaving 10 bases between the germline ends. The CDR3 consists of 14 residues. CDR3 region: CASSLRTGAGELFF. CDR3 sequence (DNA): TGTGCCAGCAGCTTAAGGACTGGGGCCGGGGAGCTGTTTTTT.

The chain couples TRBV14 to TRBJ1-2; D ambiguous. From germline, CDR1 is SGHDN and CDR2 FVKESK. The CDR3 loop spans 15 amino acids. The ends were cut back, 0 bases at V and 4 bases at J, with 12 bases in the middle. The CDR3 nucleotides are TGTGCCAGCAGCCAAGAAGGCCCGACCTTCTATGGCTACACCTTC. It specifies CASSQEGPTFYGYTF.

The CDR3 is CASGDTDTQYF. The CDR3 nucleotides are TGTGCCAGTGGCGACACAGATACGCAGTATTTT. The chain recombines TRBV12-3 or TRBV12-4 with TRBJ2-3; D not certain. The CDR3 covers 11 residues. Trimming pared 9 bases from V and 2 bases from J, leaving 6 bases between.

The sample holds a few counts of this clonotype. The V call is TRBV19, the J call TRBJ1-5; the match to TRBD1 covers 9 bases. CDR1 is LNHDA and CDR2 is SQIVND in the germline V gene (reference sequence). The CDR3 spans 14 residues. With V trimmed by 6 bases and J by 5 bases, 5 bases remained unmatched. The CDR3 spells CASRNRGQYQPQHF. The CDR3 nucleotides read TGTGCCAGTAGAAACAGGGGGCAATATCAGCCCCAGCATTTT.